This T cell receptor (beta chain) was retrieved from a study of vaccination and CD4 T cells after COVID-19. MiXCR was run by TCRdb on the PCR reads, yielding one entry per CDR3 protein. The data contain roughly 15,000 distinct CDR3 sequences, 66% of them singletons. J lost 7 bases, V lost 4 bases, and 13 bases had no gene match. The length of the CDR3 is 16 residues. Looked up from germline, CDR1 is SEHNR and CDR2 is FQNEAQ (reference sequence). This clonotype was detected only a few times. V usage is TRBV7-9 and J usage is TRBJ1-2; 9 positions match TRBD1. This receptor was taken from a human donor who had recovered from COVID-19. The sample in question was CD4+ T cells from blood, obtained after SARS-CoV-2 vaccination. The CDR3 DNA reads as TGTGCCAGCAGCTCTACTAGGGACAGGGTGTCGAGTGGCTACACCTTC. Its translation: CASSSTRDRVSSGYTF. Variable domain in full (rest from reference TRBV7-9 and TRBJ1-2): DTGVSQNPRHKITKRGQNVTFRCDPISEHNRLYWYRQTLGQGPEFLTYFQNEAQLEKSRLLSDRFSAERPKGSFSTLEIQRTEQGDSAMYLCASSSTRDRVSSGYTFGSGTRLTVV.